The 22 T cell receptor beta chains given below trace back to one sample, sequenced in a study of low-dose radiotherapy and immunotherapy resistance in tumors. Time point noted: before trial treatment. TRAV- and TRBV-specific primers primed first-strand cDNA, covering alpha and beta chains. Both a constant-region primer and a V-primer adapter served to amplify TCRs across about 20 PCR cycles. A single record per CDR3 protein comes from TCRdb applying MiXCR to the reads. Of tens of thousands of distinct CDR3 sequences listed, more than 25% are singletons. This specimen was PBMCs, taken before treatment. The origin of the receptors is a male donor with rectosigmoid adenocarcinoma.

This clonotype was observed many times. The chain is built from TRBV28 and TRBJ1-4; 8 positions agree with TRBD1. The CDR3 spans 14 residues. Looked up from germline, CDR1 is MDHEN and CDR2 is SYDVKM. V shed 4 bases, J shed 7 bases, and the junction held 5 bases outside the gene matches. As DNA, the CDR3 is TGTGCCAGCAGTTCGCCCCAGGGGGCTGAAAAACTGTTTTTT. It is translated as CASSSPQGAEKLFF. The variable domain in full, with the rest retrieved from reference TRBV28 and TRBJ1-4, is DVKVTQSSRYLVKRTGEKVFLECVQDMDHENMFWYRQDPGLGLRLIYFSYDVKMKEKGDIPEGYSVSREKKERFSLILESASTNQTSMYLCASSSPQGAEKLFFGSGTQLSVL.

This clonotype was seen many times. The CDR3 sequence: CAISAGGSLLSPLHF. In DNA, the CDR3 is TGTGCCATCAGCGCAGGGGGCTCCCTTCTCTCACCCCTCCACTTT. This chain connects TRBV10-3 to TRBJ1-6; TRBD1 aligns across 8 bases. This CDR3 comprises 15 residues. Trimming removed 6 bases from V and 10 bases from J; junction bases left unmatched: 11. Germline V gene data show CDR1 as ENHRY and CDR2 as SYGVKD.

This clonotype appeared a single time. V usage is TRBV29-1 and J usage is TRBJ1-4; no clear D. The germline CDR1 and CDR2 sequences are SQVTM and ANQGSEA. The CDR3 contains 13 residues. Deletions cut 5 bases from V and 2 bases from J, with 9 bases between. CDR3 nucleotide sequence: TGCAGCGTTTCGCTGGGGACTAATGAAAAACTGTTTTTT. Its protein product is CSVSLGTNEKLFF. The whole variable domain, filled in from reference TRBV29-1 and TRBJ1-4, reads SAVISQKPSRDICQRGTSLTIQCQVDSQVTMMFWYRQQPGQSLTLIATANQGSEATYESGFVIDKFPISRPNLTFSTLTVSNMSPEDSSIYLCSVSLGTNEKLFFGSGTQLSVL.

The chain links TRBV7-2 to TRBJ2-5; D may be TRBD1 or TRBD2 (8 bases each). CDR3 size: 14 residues. CDR1 is SGHTA and CDR2 is FQGNSA in the germline V gene. Deletions cut 7 bases from V and 7 bases from J, with 19 bases between. In DNA, the CDR3 is TGTGCCAGCAACTTGGGCGGGGGGACAGGGACCCAGTACTTC. Translated, it gives CASNLGGGTGTQYF.

This clonotype was recorded at least ten times. The chain recombines TRBV18 with TRBJ2-2; TRBD1 might be the D (5 bases). The CDR3 is 17 residues long. Germline V CDR1 and CDR2: KGHSH, LQKENI. Trimming shortened V by 3 bases and J by 0 bases, and 14 bases separated the two germline ends. This CDR3 is CASSPVEDSTNTGELFF. The CDR3 DNA sequence: TGTGCCAGCTCACCCGTTGAAGACAGCACGAACACCGGGGAGCTGTTTTTT.

This clonotype appeared many times. The chain couples TRBV7-2 to TRBJ2-3, with 7 bases lining up with TRBD2. The CDR3 is made up of 16 amino acids. The J segment lost 2 bases and the V segment lost 5 bases, leaving 10 bases of the junction unmatched. Germline V gene sequence: CDR1 SGHTA, CDR2 FQGNSA. CDR3 sequence (DNA): TGTGCCAGCAGCATAGGCCCAGCGGGATCCACAGATACGCAGTATTTT. Amino acids: CASSIGPAGSTDTQYF.

This clonotype was counted many times. This chain links TRBV28 with TRBJ2-5; D is possibly TRBD1 or TRBD2 (5 bases each). Germline CDR1 MDHEN, CDR2 SYDVKM. V was clipped by 2 bases and J by 8 bases, with 12 bases between them. The length of the CDR3 is 13 residues. The CDR3 DNA follows: TGTGCCAGCAGTTTAAGTGGGGGTGAAACCCAGTACTTC. Translated: CASSLSGGETQYF.

This sequence joins TRBV6-2 or TRBV6-3 and TRBJ2-2; 7 bases are shared with TRBD1. Germline lookup yields CDR1 MNHEY and CDR2 SVGEGT. J lost 3 bases, V lost 5 bases, and 3 bases had no gene match. CDR3 length: 14 residues. The chain's CDR3 is CASSTTGDTGELFF. The DNA of the CDR3 is TGTGCCAGCAGTACTACAGGGGACACCGGGGAGCTGTTTTTT.

This clonotype was recorded at least ten times. This chain connects TRBV6-5 to TRBJ1-4; no clear D. Germline CDR1 and CDR2: MNHEY and SVGAGI. Deletions cut 4 bases from V and 5 bases from J, with 11 bases between. This CDR3 comprises 14 residues. CDR3: CASSFRQKNEKLFF. Here the CDR3 DNA reads TGTGCCAGCAGTTTTCGGCAGAAGAATGAAAAACTGTTTTTT.

This clonotype was seen ten or more times. The chain uses TRBV10-3 and TRBJ1-2; TRBD1 might be the D (6 bases). Germline lookup yields CDR1 ENHRY and CDR2 SYGVKD. There are 13 residues in the CDR3. V gave up 2 bases and J gave up 7 bases, with 11 bases separating them. The CDR3: CAISEPGAGGYTF. DNA of the CDR3: TGTGCCATCAGTGAGCCAGGGGCCGGTGGCTACACCTTC.

At least ten counts were recorded for this clonotype. J is TRBJ2-1 and V is TRBV28, with D perhaps TRBD2 (6 bases). This CDR3 region has 17 residues. In germline, CDR1 is MDHEN, CDR2 SYDVKM. V lost 5 bases and J 0 bases, leaving 17 bases between the germline ends. The CDR3 DNA reads TGTGCCAGCAGTCTTCGAGCGGGCTACCACTCCTACAATGAGCAGTTCTTC. Its protein is CASSLRAGYHSYNEQFF.

The CDR3 region is CASSYLLADNEQFF. The CDR3 nucleotides are TGTGCCAGCAGTTACCTTTTGGCTGACAATGAGCAGTTCTTC. The chain recombines TRBV6-8 with TRBJ2-1, with D unresolved. This CDR3 spans 14 amino acids. Germline V gene lookup returns CDR1 MNHGY and CDR2 SAAAGT. V lost 2 bases, J lost 5 bases, and 10 bases lay in between.

In its sample, this clonotype was seen many times. The chain is built from TRBV2 and TRBJ2-7, with 7 bases that match TRBD1. Trimming at V came to 6 bases and at J to 2 bases, leaving 10 bases not matched to a gene. From germline, CDR1 is SNHLY and CDR2 FYNNEI. The CDR3 consists of 15 residues. CDR3 amino acids: CASRDPQGSAYEQYF. CDR3 sequence (DNA): TGTGCCAGCAGAGACCCACAGGGGTCAGCCTACGAGCAGTACTTC.

This clonotype was picked up many times. The chain joins TRBV7-6 to TRBJ1-4; 7 nucleotides match TRBD1. The germline V gene has CDR1 SGHVS and CDR2 FNYEAQ. With 3 bases clipped from V and 8 bases from J, the junction kept 3 bases outside the gene matches. This CDR3 has 13 amino acids. The CDR3 sequence is CASSLGQLEKLFF. CDR3 nucleotides: TGTGCCAGCAGCTTGGGACAGCTGGAAAAACTGTTTTTT.

V and J are TRBV28 and TRBJ2-7; TRBD1 agrees at 8 bases. This CDR3 is built from 14 residues. Trimming at V came to 6 bases and at J to 2 bases, leaving 6 bases not matched to a gene. CDR1 and CDR2 (germline): MDHEN, SYDVKM. The CDR3 sequence is CASRIGTGTYEQYF. The CDR3 DNA reads as TGTGCCAGCAGGATTGGGACAGGTACCTACGAGCAGTACTTC.

The rearrangement uses TRBV28 and TRBJ2-7; TRBD1 aligns across 10 bases. The CDR3 is 15 residues long. Per the germline V gene, CDR1 is MDHEN and CDR2 is SYDVKM. Germline trimming cut 5 bases from V and 2 bases from J; bases unmatched to any gene: 6. This CDR3 reads CASSPHGTGAYEQYF. CDR3 sequence (DNA): TGTGCCAGCAGTCCACACGGGACAGGGGCCTACGAGCAGTACTTC.

Only a few counts were recorded for this clonotype. The chain recombines TRBV18 with TRBJ2-7; D is possibly TRBD2 (5 bases). Trimming left V 5 bases short and J 5 bases short, with 10 bases between. The germline V gene has CDR1 KGHSH and CDR2 LQKENI. This CDR3 has 12 residues. Here the CDR3 DNA reads TGTGCCAGCTCATCGAGGGTGGACGAGCAGTACTTC. This sequence encodes CASSSRVDEQYF. The variable domain in full, with the rest retrieved from reference TRBV18 and TRBJ2-7, is NAGVMQNPRHLVRRRGQEARLRCSPMKGHSHVYWYRQLPEEGLKFMVYLQKENIIDESGMPKERFSAEFPKEGPSILRIQQVVRGDSAAYFCASSSRVDEQYFGPGTRLTVT.

This clonotype was seen at least ten times. CDR3 sequence reads: CSAGGLPDIQYF. CDR3 bases: TGCAGCGCCGGCGGACTCCCCGACATTCAGTACTTC. The chain has TRBV29-1 and TRBJ2-4, with D perhaps TRBD2 (5 bases). CDR3 length equals 12 residues. V was cut by 7 bases and J by 8 bases, with 15 bases left in between. Germline V CDR1 and CDR2: SQVTM, ANQGSEA. The full variable domain, its missing parts supplied by reference TRBV29-1 and TRBJ2-4, is SAVISQKPSRDICQRGTSLTIQCQVDSQVTMMFWYRQQPGQSLTLIATANQGSEATYESGFVIDKFPISRPNLTFSTLTVSNMSPEDSSIYLCSAGGLPDIQYFGAGTRLSVL.

This clonotype has ten or more counts. J is TRBJ1-5 and V is TRBV20-1; 8 bases are shared with TRBD1. Trimming took 0 bases from V and 6 from J; bases not matched to a gene: 10. Germline V gene data show CDR1 as DFQATT and CDR2 as SNEGSKA (reference sequence). The CDR3 spans 16 residues. The CDR3 protein is CSARDPGTGMGQPQHF. The CDR3 bases are TGCAGTGCTAGAGATCCCGGGACAGGTATGGGTCAGCCCCAGCATTTT.

This clonotype was seen ten or more times. The chain carries TRBV30 and TRBJ2-1; a weak D match, TRBD2 (5 bases). V was pared by 4 bases and J by 5 bases, with 15 bases between. This CDR3 is built from 14 residues. Germline-derived CDR1 and CDR2 are GTSNPN and SVGIG (reference sequence). The CDR3: CAWITKRRDNEQFF. The CDR3 coding sequence is TGTGCCTGGATAACGAAGCGGCGAGACAATGAGCAGTTCTTC.

The chain couples TRBV12-3 or TRBV12-4 to TRBJ1-2; possible D gene TRBD1, 5 bases. V was trimmed by 3 bases and J by 2 bases, leaving 7 bases between them. The CDR3 loop spans 13 amino acids. The CDR3 DNA reads TGTGCCAGCAGTTTGGCAGGGAACTATGGCTACACCTTC. This codes for CASSLAGNYGYTF.

CDR3 residues: CASGSLGAGTGELFF. The CDR3 DNA reads as TGTGCCAGCGGATCGTTGGGGGCGGGGACCGGGGAGCTGTTTTTT. The chain carries TRBV28 and TRBJ2-2; D is possibly TRBD1 or TRBD2 (6 bases each). Germline V gene lookup returns CDR1 MDHEN and CDR2 SYDVKM. Trimming took 8 bases from V and 5 from J, leaving 18 bases between them. The CDR3 loop spans 15 amino acids. The full variable domain, rest sourced from reference TRBV28 and TRBJ2-2, is DVKVTQSSRYLVKRTGEKVFLECVQDMDHENMFWYRQDPGLGLRLIYFSYDVKMKEKGDIPEGYSVSREKKERFSLILESASTNQTSMYLCASGSLGAGTGELFFGEGSRLTVL.